This T cell receptor beta chain was recorded in a study of beta chain features in type 1 diabetes. Study-wide results and limits: Shorter TCRB CDR3s, moderately but significantly so, were found in Type 1 diabetes patients in all four CD4+ subsets.

What was sequenced were expressed TCRB transcripts, since all of the isolated RNA had been reverse transcribed. Produced via immunoSEQ multiplex PCR; TCRdb's table is partial and in-frame only. Of about 260,000 clones listed, roughly 21% are singletons. V lost 4 bases to trimming and J lost 2 bases, with 8 bases between them. The CDR3 has 12 residues. Germline V CDR1 and CDR2: SQVTM, ANQGSEA. Regarding this clone: Antigen unknown. The identical CDR3 is also encoded by other nucleotide sequences in the sample.

The sequence derives from a woman between 40 and 55 years old with type 1 diabetes. The chain links TRBV29-1 to TRBJ1-2; no definite D call. The specimen sequenced was naive CD4+ T cells from blood. CDR3 nucleotides: TGCAGCGTTGGTGGAGGGAACTATGGCTACACCTTC. Its protein is CSVGGGNYGYTF. Full variable domain (missing parts from reference TRBV29-1 and TRBJ1-2): SAVISQKPSRDICQRGTSLTIQCQVDSQVTMMFWYRQQPGQSLTLIATANQGSEATYESGFVIDKFPISRPNLTFSTLTVSNMSPEDSSIYLCSVGGGNYGYTFGSGTRLTVV.